This TCR beta chain was identified in a study of blood T cell repertoires in COVID-19. For the study at large: There were acute and convalescent COVID-19 samples, and they came from the United States, Italy and Spain. The analysed material was cDNA or gDNA that came from T cells, B-cell-depleted T cells, or PBMCs.

The germline V gene encodes CDR1 ENHRY and CDR2 SYGVKD. The length of the CDR3 is 14 residues. The J segment lost 4 bases and the V segment lost 5 bases, leaving 3 bases of the junction unmatched. In the authors' workflow: Estimation of nucleated cell counts was performed using reference gene primer amplification. Method: immunoSEQ multiplex PCR; TCRdb's copy keeps in-frame clones and lacks some. V and J calls plus clone size are reproduced from that table; the DNA served to infer D and trimming. The sample has nearly 350,000 clones; around 91% are singletons. V is TRBV10-3 and J is TRBJ1-5; 9 nucleotides agree with TRBD1. Sequencing was performed on peripheral blood. This receptor was taken from a woman younger than 30 who had recovered from COVID-19. The CDR3 DNA reads TGTGCCATCAGTATGGGACAGGGAAATCAGCCCCAGCATTTT. Protein sequence: CAISMGQGNQPQHF.